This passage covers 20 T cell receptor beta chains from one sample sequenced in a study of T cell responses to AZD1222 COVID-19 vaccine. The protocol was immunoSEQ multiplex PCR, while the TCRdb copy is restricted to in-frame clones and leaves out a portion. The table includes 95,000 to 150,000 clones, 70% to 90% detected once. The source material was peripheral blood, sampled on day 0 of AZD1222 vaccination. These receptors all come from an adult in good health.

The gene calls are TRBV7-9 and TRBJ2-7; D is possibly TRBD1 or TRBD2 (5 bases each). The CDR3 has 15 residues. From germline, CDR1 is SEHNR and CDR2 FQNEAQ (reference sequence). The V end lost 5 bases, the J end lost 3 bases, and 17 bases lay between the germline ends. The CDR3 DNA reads TGTGCCAGCAGCCCCGCCGAGGGGATCAACTACGAGCAGTACTTC. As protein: CASSPAEGINYEQYF. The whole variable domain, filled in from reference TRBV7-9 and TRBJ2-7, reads DTGVSQNPRHKITKRGQNVTFRCDPISEHNRLYWYRQTLGQGPEFLTYFQNEAQLEKSRLLSDRFSAERPKGSFSTLEIQRTEQGDSAMYLCASSPAEGINYEQYFGPGTRLTVT.

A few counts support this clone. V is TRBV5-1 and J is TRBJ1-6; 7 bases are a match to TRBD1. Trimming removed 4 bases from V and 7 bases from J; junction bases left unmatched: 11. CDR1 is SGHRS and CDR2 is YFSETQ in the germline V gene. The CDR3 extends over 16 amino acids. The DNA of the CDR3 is TGCGCCAGCAGCAAAGTAACTACAGGGGAGAATTCACCCCTCCACTTT. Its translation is CASSKVTTGENSPLHF.

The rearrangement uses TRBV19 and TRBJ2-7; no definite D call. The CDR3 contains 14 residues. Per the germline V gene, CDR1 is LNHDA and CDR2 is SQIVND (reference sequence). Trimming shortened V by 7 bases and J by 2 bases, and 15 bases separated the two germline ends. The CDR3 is CASTSPGRPYEQYF. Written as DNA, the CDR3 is TGTGCCAGTACTTCACCGGGCAGACCCTACGAGCAGTACTTC.

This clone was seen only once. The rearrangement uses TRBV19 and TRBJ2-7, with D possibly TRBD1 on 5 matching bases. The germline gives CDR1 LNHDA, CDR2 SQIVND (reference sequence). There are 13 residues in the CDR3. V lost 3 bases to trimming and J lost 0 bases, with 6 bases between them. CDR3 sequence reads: CASSMDISYEQYF. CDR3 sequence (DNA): TGTGCCAGTAGTATGGACATCTCCTACGAGCAGTACTTC.

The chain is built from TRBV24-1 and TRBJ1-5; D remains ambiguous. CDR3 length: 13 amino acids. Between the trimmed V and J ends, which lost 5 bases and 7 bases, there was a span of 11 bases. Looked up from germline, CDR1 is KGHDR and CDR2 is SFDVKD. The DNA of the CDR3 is TGTGCCACCAGTGTTGGCAAAGGACAGCCCCAGCATTTT. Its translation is CATSVGKGQPQHF.

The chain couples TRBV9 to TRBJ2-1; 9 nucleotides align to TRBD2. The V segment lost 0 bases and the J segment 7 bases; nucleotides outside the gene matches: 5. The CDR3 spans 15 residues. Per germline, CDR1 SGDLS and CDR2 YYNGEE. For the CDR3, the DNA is TGTGCCAGCAGCGTAGACAGCGGGAGGAGGAATGAGCAGTTCTTC. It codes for CASSVDSGRRNEQFF.

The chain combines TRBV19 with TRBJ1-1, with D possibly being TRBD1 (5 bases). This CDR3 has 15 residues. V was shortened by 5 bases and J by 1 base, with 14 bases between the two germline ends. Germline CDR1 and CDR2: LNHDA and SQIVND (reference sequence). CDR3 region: CASSPSGMGNTEAFF. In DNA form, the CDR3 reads TGTGCCAGTAGTCCCTCAGGGATGGGGAACACTGAAGCTTTCTTT.

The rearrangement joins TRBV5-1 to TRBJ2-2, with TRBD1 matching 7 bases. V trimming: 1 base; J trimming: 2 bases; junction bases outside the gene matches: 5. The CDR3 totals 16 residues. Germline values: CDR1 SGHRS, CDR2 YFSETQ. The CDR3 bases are TGCGCCAGCAGCTTGCGTCAGGGGGTAAACACCGGGGAGCTGTTTTTT. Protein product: CASSLRQGVNTGELFF.

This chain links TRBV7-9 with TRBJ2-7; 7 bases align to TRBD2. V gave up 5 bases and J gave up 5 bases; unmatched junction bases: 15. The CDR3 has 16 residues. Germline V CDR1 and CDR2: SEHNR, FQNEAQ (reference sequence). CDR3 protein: CASSPLGGGSGNEQYF. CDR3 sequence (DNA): TGTGCCAGCAGCCCCCTGGGTGGCGGGAGCGGTAACGAGCAGTACTTC.

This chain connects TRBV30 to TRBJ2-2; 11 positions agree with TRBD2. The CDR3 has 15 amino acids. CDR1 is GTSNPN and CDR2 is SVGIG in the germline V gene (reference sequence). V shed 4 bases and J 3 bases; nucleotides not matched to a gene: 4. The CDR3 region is CAWTLAGGYTGELFF. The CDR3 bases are TGTGCCTGGACTCTAGCGGGAGGTTACACCGGGGAGCTGTTTTTT.

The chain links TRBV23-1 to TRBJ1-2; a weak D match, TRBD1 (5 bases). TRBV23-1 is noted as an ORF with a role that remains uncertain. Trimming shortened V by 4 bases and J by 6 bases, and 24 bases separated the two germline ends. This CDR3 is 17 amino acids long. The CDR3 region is CASSPPGRAPPGNGYTF. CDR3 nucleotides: TGCGCCAGCAGTCCGCCGGGCAGGGCCCCTCCAGGGAATGGCTACACCTTC.

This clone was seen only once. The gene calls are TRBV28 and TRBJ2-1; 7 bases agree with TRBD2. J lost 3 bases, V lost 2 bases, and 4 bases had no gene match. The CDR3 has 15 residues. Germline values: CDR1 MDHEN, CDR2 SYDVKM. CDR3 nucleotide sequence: TGTGCCAGCAGTTTAGCTAGCGGCTTCTACAATGAGCAGTTCTTC. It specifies CASSLASGFYNEQFF. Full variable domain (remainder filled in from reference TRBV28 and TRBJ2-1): DVKVTQSSRYLVKRTGEKVFLECVQDMDHENMFWYRQDPGLGLRLIYFSYDVKMKEKGDIPEGYSVSREKKERFSLILESASTNQTSMYLCASSLASGFYNEQFFGPGTRLTVL.

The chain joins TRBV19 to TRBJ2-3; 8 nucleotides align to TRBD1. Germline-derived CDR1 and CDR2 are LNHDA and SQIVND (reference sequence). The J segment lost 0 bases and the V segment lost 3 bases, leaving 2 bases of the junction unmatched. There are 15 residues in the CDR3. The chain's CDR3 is CASSMGQASTDTQYF. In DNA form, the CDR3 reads TGTGCCAGTAGTATGGGACAGGCTAGCACAGATACGCAGTATTTT.

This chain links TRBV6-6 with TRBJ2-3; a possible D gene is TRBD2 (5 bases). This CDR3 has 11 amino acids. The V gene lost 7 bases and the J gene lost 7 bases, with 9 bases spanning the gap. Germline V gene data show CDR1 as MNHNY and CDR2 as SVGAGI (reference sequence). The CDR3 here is CASMGGYTQYF. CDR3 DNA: TGTGCCAGCATGGGCGGGTATACGCAGTATTTT.

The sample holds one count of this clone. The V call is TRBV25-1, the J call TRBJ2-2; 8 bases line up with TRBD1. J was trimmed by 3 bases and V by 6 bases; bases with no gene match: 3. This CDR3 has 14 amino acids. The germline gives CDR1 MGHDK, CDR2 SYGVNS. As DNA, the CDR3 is TGTGCCAGCAGCTACAGGGGGTACACCGGGGAGCTGTTTTTT. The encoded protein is CASSYRGYTGELFF.

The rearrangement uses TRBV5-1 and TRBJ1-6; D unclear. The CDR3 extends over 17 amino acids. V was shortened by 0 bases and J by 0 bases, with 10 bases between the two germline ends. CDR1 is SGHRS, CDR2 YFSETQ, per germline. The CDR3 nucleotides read TGCGCCAGCAGCTTGGTGTCCGCCGGCTCCTATAATTCACCCCTCCACTTT. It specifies CASSLVSAGSYNSPLHF.

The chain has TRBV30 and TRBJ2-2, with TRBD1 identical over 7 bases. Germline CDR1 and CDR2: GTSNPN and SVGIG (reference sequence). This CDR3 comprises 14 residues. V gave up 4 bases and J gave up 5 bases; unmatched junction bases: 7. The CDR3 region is CAWNRDSWTGELFF. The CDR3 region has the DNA TGTGCCTGGAACCGGGACAGTTGGACCGGGGAGCTGTTTTTT. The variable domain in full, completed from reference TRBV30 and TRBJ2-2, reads SQTIHQWPATLVQPVGSPLSLECTVEGTSNPNLYWYRQAAGRGLQLLFYSVGIGQISSEVPQNLSASRPQDRQFILSSKKLLLSDSGFYLCAWNRDSWTGELFFGEGSRLTVL.

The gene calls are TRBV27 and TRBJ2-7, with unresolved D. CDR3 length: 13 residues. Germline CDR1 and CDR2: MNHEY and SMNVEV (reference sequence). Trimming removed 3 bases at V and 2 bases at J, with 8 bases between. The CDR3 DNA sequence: TGTGCCAGCAGTTTTGGGGTGACCTACGAGCAGTACTTC. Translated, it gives CASSFGVTYEQYF.

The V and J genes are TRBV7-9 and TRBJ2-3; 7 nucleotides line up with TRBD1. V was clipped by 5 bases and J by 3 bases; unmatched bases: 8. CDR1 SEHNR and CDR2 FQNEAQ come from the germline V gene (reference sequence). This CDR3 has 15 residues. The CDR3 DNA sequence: TGTGCCAGCAGCCCAGCCACAGGGGAGACAGATACGCAGTATTTT. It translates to CASSPATGETDTQYF.

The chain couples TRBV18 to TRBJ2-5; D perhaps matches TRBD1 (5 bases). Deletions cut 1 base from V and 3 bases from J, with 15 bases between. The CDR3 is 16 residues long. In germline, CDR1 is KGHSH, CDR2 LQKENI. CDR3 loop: CASSPQRQGREETQYF. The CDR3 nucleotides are TGTGCCAGCTCACCACAGAGGCAGGGAAGAGAAGAGACCCAGTACTTC.